This T cell receptor beta chain originates from a study of beta chain features in type 1 diabetes. Across the study: When patients were set against healthy donors, age, gender and cell yields were similar. Overall study results and limits: Equally in patients and controls, PCR might preferentially amplify shorter templates. Type 1 diabetes patients showed a moderate but significant shortening of TCRB CDR3s in all four CD4+ subsets.

This clone was seen a handful of times. Its antigen is currently unknown. The ends were cut back, 0 bases at V and 10 bases at J, with 6 bases in the middle. This CDR3 is 11 amino acids long. Germline CDR1 SGHTA, CDR2 FQGNSA. Reverse transcription of all isolated RNA meant that expressed TCRB transcripts were sequenced. The method was immunoSEQ multiplex PCR; TCRdb's version includes in-frame clones alone and lacks a portion of them. The sample carries about 160,000 clones, about 8.3% recorded once. The V and J genes are TRBV7-2 and TRBJ1-1, with D maybe TRBD1 (6 bases). Sequencing was performed on central memory CD4+ T cells from blood. This receptor was obtained from a woman between 18 and 29 years old with type 1 diabetes. The CDR3 here is CASSLARGAFF. CDR3 nucleotides: TGTGCCAGCAGCTTAGCCAGGGGAGCTTTCTTT.